This TCR beta chain originates from a study of blood T cell repertoires in COVID-19. Study information: There were acute and convalescent COVID-19 samples, and they came from the United States, Italy and Spain. T cells, B-cell-depleted T cells, or PBMCs provided the cDNA or gDNA that served as material.

Original data processing: Amplification with reference gene primers provided the estimates of nucleated cell counts. Sequencing used immunoSEQ multiplex PCR; TCRdb keeps in-frame clones, though not all of them. V, J and clone size derive from that table, while D and trimming were established from the DNA sequence. Altogether roughly 190,000 clones are present, more than 60% being singletons, with the ten largest covering over 10%. Germline V gives CDR1 WSHSY, CDR2 SAAADI. With 7 bases clipped from V and 5 bases from J, the junction kept 7 bases outside the gene matches. The CDR3 loop spans 13 amino acids.

Specimen: peripheral blood. This chain links TRBV10-2 with TRBJ2-7, with TRBD2 matching over 8 bases. The origin of this receptor is a woman aged 45-59 years with acute or convalescent COVID-19. CDR3 nucleotide sequence: TGCGCCAGCAAGAGTGACGGGAGGGACGAGCAGTACTTC. Residues: CASKSDGRDEQYF.